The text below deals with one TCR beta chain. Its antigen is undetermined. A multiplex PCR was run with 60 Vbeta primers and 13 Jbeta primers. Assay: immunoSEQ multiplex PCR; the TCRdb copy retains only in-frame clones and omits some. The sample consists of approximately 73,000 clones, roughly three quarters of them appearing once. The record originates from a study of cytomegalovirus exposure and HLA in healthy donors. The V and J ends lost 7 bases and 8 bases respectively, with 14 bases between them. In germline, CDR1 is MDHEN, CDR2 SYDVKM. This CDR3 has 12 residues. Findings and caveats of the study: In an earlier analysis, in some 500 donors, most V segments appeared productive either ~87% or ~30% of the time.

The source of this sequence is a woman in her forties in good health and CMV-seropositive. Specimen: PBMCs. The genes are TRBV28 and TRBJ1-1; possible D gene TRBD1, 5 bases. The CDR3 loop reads CASKDTTFEAFF. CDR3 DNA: TGTGCCAGCAAGGACACTACCTTCGAAGCTTTCTTT.